Presented here are 27 T cell receptor beta chains from one specimen sequenced in a study of early T cells in non-severe SARS-CoV-2 infection. One entry per CDR3 protein, called by TCRdb with MiXCR from the 5' RACE reads. The sample lists approximately 76,000 distinct CDR3 sequences; about an eighth were seen once. Sequences were obtained from whole blood. Receptors originate from an adult who was a healthcare worker with PCR-confirmed SARS-CoV-2 infection or an uninfected control (not recorded which).

This clonotype came up many times. The chain is built from TRBV28 and TRBJ2-4; unclear D gene. CDR1 is MDHEN and CDR2 is SYDVKM in the germline V gene. With 2 bases removed from V and 8 bases from J, the gap between germline ends came to 4 bases. CDR3 length equals 11 residues. The DNA for the CDR3 is TGTGCCAGCAGTTTAGCGGACATTCAGTACTTC. Translation: CASSLADIQYF.

This clonotype has a count of ten or more. CDR3 protein: CASSGGTFNNEQFF. The CDR3, as DNA: TGTGCCAGCAGCGGCGGGACTTTCAACAATGAGCAGTTCTTC. The chain combines TRBV5-4 with TRBJ2-1; D is possibly TRBD2 (6 bases). Germline lookup yields CDR1 SGHNT and CDR2 YYREEE (reference sequence). The CDR3 is 14 residues long. Trimming stripped 4 bases from V and 5 bases from J, with 13 bases between.

This clonotype was seen more than once but under ten times. The chain uses TRBV12-3 or TRBV12-4 and TRBJ2-1; 8 bases map to TRBD1. This CDR3 contains 11 residues. V gave up 5 bases and J gave up 15 bases; unmatched junction bases: 6. CDR3: CASSLTGGPFF. The CDR3 DNA sequence: TGTGCCAGCAGTCTAACAGGGGGGCCGTTCTTC.

The sample holds a few counts of this clonotype. The chain employs TRBV6-6 and TRBJ2-1, with 9 bases aligning to TRBD2. Germline loops: CDR1 MNHNY, CDR2 SVGAGI (reference sequence). Germline trimming cut 6 bases from V and 16 bases from J; bases unmatched to any gene: 16. The CDR3 is 14 residues long. As DNA, the CDR3 is TGTGCCAGCAGCCTCTTGCGGGGGGGCCGCCTAGAATTCTTC. Amino acids: CASSLLRGGRLEFF.

This clonotype was seen repeatedly, ten times or more. The chain recombines TRBV19 with TRBJ1-5; no firm D call. This CDR3 has 13 amino acids. Germline CDR1 and CDR2: LNHDA and SQIVND (reference sequence). Trimming left V 4 bases short and J 0 bases short, with 4 bases between. The CDR3 sequence: CASSKDSNQPQHF. The CDR3 DNA follows: TGTGCCAGTAGTAAGGATAGCAATCAGCCCCAGCATTTT.

There are a few counts of this clonotype. This rearrangement joins TRBV7-2 to TRBJ2-1, with D perhaps assigned TRBD1 or TRBD2 (5 bases each). Germline lookup yields CDR1 SGHTA and CDR2 FQGNSA. V was pared by 1 base and J by 6 bases, with 10 bases between. This CDR3 is 14 amino acids long. CDR3 region: CASSLGGTINEQFF. The DNA for the CDR3 is TGTGCCAGCAGCTTAGGAGGGACGATCAATGAGCAGTTCTTC.

This clonotype was found a few times. This chain connects TRBV7-2 to TRBJ2-7; 8 bases map to TRBD1. The germline gives CDR1 SGHTA, CDR2 FQGNSA. The CDR3 is made up of 14 amino acids. Trimming took 4 bases from V and 3 from J; bases not matched to a gene: 5. The CDR3, as DNA: TGTGCCAGCAGCTGGGGACAGGCCCGCTACGAGCAGTACTTC. Encoded protein: CASSWGQARYEQYF.

This clonotype has a count of ten or more. The V gene is TRBV7-3, the J gene TRBJ2-5; 9 positions agree with TRBD2. With V trimmed by 3 bases and J by 5 bases, 16 bases remained unmatched. Germline CDR1 reads SGHTA; CDR2 reads FQGTGA. The length of the CDR3 is 18 residues. The CDR3 region has the DNA TGTGCCAGCAGCTTGCGGCCTGGCAGAGCGGGAGGTGGGGAGACCCAGTACTTC. Translation gives CASSLRPGRAGGGETQYF.

The table lists this clonotype with many counts. The chain carries TRBV29-1 and TRBJ2-5; D might be TRBD1 (6 bases). Germline V gene data show CDR1 as SQVTM and CDR2 as ANQGSEA. V was cut by 7 bases and J by 2 bases, with 11 bases left in between. The CDR3 length is 12 residues. The CDR3 region is CSGGQTQETQYF. DNA of the CDR3: TGCAGCGGGGGGCAGACTCAAGAGACCCAGTACTTC. The full variable domain, completed using reference TRBV29-1 and TRBJ2-5, is SAVISQKPSRDICQRGTSLTIQCQVDSQVTMMFWYRQQPGQSLTLIATANQGSEATYESGFVIDKFPISRPNLTFSTLTVSNMSPEDSSIYLCSGGQTQETQYFGPGTRLLVL.

On this clonotype itself: An end of the junction differs from the germline gene, which may be a read error. The chain employs TRBV11-1 and TRBJ1-1; possible D gene TRBD1, 5 bases. The CDR3 sequence is 14 residues long. Germline CDR1 and CDR2: SGHAT and FQDESV (reference sequence). For the CDR3, the DNA is TGTGCCAGCAGCTTAGGGCAGCCGGGGACTGAAGTTTTCTTT. Encoded protein: CASSLGQPGTEVFF.

This clonotype was detected a few times. The CDR3 coding sequence is TGTGCCAGCAGCTCCTCTGGTGAGACCCAGTACTTC. As protein: CASSSSGETQYF. This chain links TRBV7-2 with TRBJ2-5; the D is unclear. This CDR3 is built from 12 residues. V was trimmed by 4 bases and J by 5 bases, leaving 8 bases between them. Germline V gene sequence: CDR1 SGHTA, CDR2 FQGNSA.

This rearrangement joins TRBV6-5 to TRBJ1-5, with a weak D call TRBD1 (5 bases). V lost 7 bases and J 3 bases, leaving 13 bases between the germline ends. Germline V gene lookup returns CDR1 MNHEY and CDR2 SVGAGI. The length of the CDR3 is 14 residues. This chain's CDR3 is CASIPGPINQPQHF. CDR3 coding DNA: TGTGCCAGCATTCCGGGACCGATCAATCAGCCCCAGCATTTT.

The J gene is TRBJ1-6, the V gene TRBV7-2; no clear D gene. The germline V gene has CDR1 SGHTA and CDR2 FQGNSA. This CDR3 is built from 14 residues. Trimming stripped 8 bases from V and 10 bases from J, with 18 bases between. The CDR3 is CASGHPRAPSPLHF. The CDR3 nucleotides are TGTGCCAGCGGCCATCCCCGGGCCCCATCACCCCTCCACTTT.

This clonotype was counted a few times. The CDR3 loop is CASSLEAGAYNEQFF. The CDR3 coding sequence is TGTGCCAGCAGCTTAGAGGCGGGAGCGTACAATGAGCAGTTCTTC. V is TRBV7-3 and J is TRBJ2-1, with TRBD2 matching over 7 bases. The germline gives CDR1 SGHTA, CDR2 FQGTGA. V was pared by 2 bases and J by 4 bases, with 5 bases of the junction left unmatched. This CDR3 comprises 15 residues.

The table lists this clonotype with a few counts. V and J are TRBV20-1 and TRBJ2-3; either TRBD1 or TRBD2 may supply D (5 bases each). The germline V gene encodes CDR1 DFQATT and CDR2 SNEGSKA (reference sequence). Trimming left V 0 bases short and J 3 bases short, with 13 bases between. The CDR3 spans 15 residues. CDR3 nucleotide sequence: TGCAGTGCTAGAGATCCCCGGGGCAGGACAGATACGCAGTATTTT. Protein sequence: CSARDPRGRTDTQYF.

V is TRBV19 and J is TRBJ2-5; 7 bases fit TRBD1. This CDR3 is 13 amino acids long. The germline gives CDR1 LNHDA, CDR2 SQIVND (reference sequence). J was trimmed by 5 bases and V by 3 bases; bases with no gene match: 3. The CDR3 reads CASSMGQPETQYF. DNA for the CDR3: TGTGCCAGTAGTATGGGACAGCCCGAGACCCAGTACTTC.

The chain links TRBV19 to TRBJ1-5, with unresolved D. The ends were cut back, 1 base at V and 2 bases at J, with 12 bases in the middle. This CDR3 spans 16 amino acids. The germline CDR1 and CDR2 sequences are LNHDA and SQIVND (reference sequence). CDR3 sequence: CASSIGPGFCNQPQHF. The CDR3 DNA reads TGTGCCAGTAGTATAGGGCCGGGATTCTGCAATCAGCCCCAGCATTTT.

J is TRBJ1-2 and V is TRBV2; a weak D match, TRBD1 (6 bases). Between the trimmed V and J ends, which lost 7 bases and 8 bases, there was a span of 23 bases. This CDR3 has 15 amino acids. CDR1 and CDR2 (germline): SNHLY, FYNNEI. The CDR3 is CASTHRQALATGYTF. The CDR3 DNA reads TGTGCCAGCACCCACCGACAGGCGTTGGCCACGGGCTACACCTTC.

This clonotype showed up just once. The chain employs TRBV20-1 and TRBJ2-1; maybe TRBD2 (6 bases). Per germline, CDR1 DFQATT and CDR2 SNEGSKA (reference sequence). V was pared by 0 bases and J by 4 bases, with 13 bases between. This CDR3 is built from 15 residues. CDR3 DNA: TGCAGTGCTAGAGATAGGGTAGCGGTTTACAATGAGCAGTTCTTC. It yields the protein CSARDRVAVYNEQFF.

The V call is TRBV20-1, the J call TRBJ2-1; 9 bases agree with TRBD2. After removal of 6 bases from V and 9 bases from J, the junction contained 15 bases not matched to a gene. The CDR3 runs 15 residues. The germline V gene encodes CDR1 DFQATT and CDR2 SNEGSKA (reference sequence). CDR3 residues: CSARGRLAGVPEQFF. The CDR3 DNA is TGCAGTGCGCGAGGTAGATTAGCGGGGGTCCCTGAGCAGTTCTTC.

Remarks on this clonotype: Being one base from a much bigger clone, this may be a read error. The rearrangement links TRBV28 to TRBJ2-7; 10 nucleotides line up with TRBD1. CDR1 MDHEN and CDR2 SYDVKM come from the germline V gene. This CDR3 has 14 amino acids. The ends lost 6 bases at V and 3 bases at J; junction bases unmatched: 5. As DNA, the CDR3 is TGTGCCAGCAGCCCGACAGGGGGCCTCTACGAGCAGTACTTC. It translates to CASSPTGGLYEQYF.

This clonotype was seen repeatedly, ten times or more. The J gene is TRBJ1-1, the V gene TRBV20-1; D unresolved. Between the trimmed V and J ends, which lost 4 bases and 2 bases, there was a span of 5 bases. The CDR3 contains 11 residues. Per the germline V gene, CDR1 is DFQATT and CDR2 is SNEGSKA (reference sequence). DNA for the CDR3: TGCAGTGCTACCGACAACACTGAAGCTTTCTTT. Protein product: CSATDNTEAFF.

The gene calls are TRBV28 and TRBJ2-5; D remains ambiguous. This CDR3 spans 15 amino acids. Trimming cost V 2 bases and J 4 bases, with 14 bases left between them. CDR1 MDHEN and CDR2 SYDVKM come from the germline V gene. This chain's CDR3 is CASSLARGRRETQYF. CDR3 bases: TGTGCCAGCAGTTTAGCCCGTGGTCGCCGAGAGACCCAGTACTTC.

This clonotype has only a few counts. CDR3 protein: CASSSGGSSTDTQYF. As DNA, the CDR3 is TGTGCCAGCAGCTCGGGGGGCTCTAGCACAGATACGCAGTATTTT. The V gene is TRBV5-5, the J gene TRBJ2-3, with a tentative D call TRBD2 (7 bases). This CDR3 is built from 15 residues. Germline CDR1 is SGHKS and CDR2 is YYEKEE (reference sequence). The ends were cut back, 3 bases at V and 0 bases at J, with 11 bases in the middle.

This clonotype appeared a few times. The genes are TRBV10-2 and TRBJ2-7; 9 bases agree with TRBD1. With V trimmed by 2 bases and J by 4 bases, 0 bases remained unmatched. This CDR3 comprises 13 residues. Germline assignment: CDR1 WSHSY and CDR2 SAAADI. CDR3 DNA sequence: TGCGCCAGCAGTGAGGGACAGGGGTACGAGCAGTACTTC. This translates into CASSEGQGYEQYF.

This clonotype was seen a handful of times. This chain joins TRBV6-5 and TRBJ1-1; TRBD1 agrees at 9 bases. V shed 2 bases, J shed 3 bases, and the junction held 10 bases outside the gene matches. The CDR3 length is 17 residues. CDR1 is MNHEY and CDR2 is SVGAGI in the germline V gene. CDR3 loop: CASSYRGTGKGHTEAFF. The CDR3, as DNA: TGTGCCAGCAGTTACAGGGGGACAGGGAAAGGGCACACTGAAGCTTTCTTT.

The rearrangement joins TRBV12-3 or TRBV12-4 to TRBJ2-5; a weak D match, TRBD2 (5 bases). The tail of the sequence fits TRBJ2-1 better, so the J call may be wrong. The CDR3 runs to 12 residues. CDR3 region: CARKNPAETQFF. CDR3 in DNA: TGTGCCAGGAAGAACCCAGCGGAGACCCAGTTCTTC.